This T cell receptor beta chain is drawn from a study of regulatory T cells in long-lasting Graves disease. Study-level results: Less diverse TCR repertoires were seen in persistent Graves' patients than in newly diagnosed ones.

Through Arm-PCR of CDR3 regions and iRepertoire HTBI primers, TCR beta libraries were built. TCRdb reprocessed the multiplex PCR reads via MiXCR and lists one record per CDR3 protein. Of about 530,000 distinct CDR3 sequences in the sample, about 16% were seen once. This CDR3 is 15 amino acids long. Losses at the gene ends were 9 bases for V and 0 bases for J; bases not matched to a gene: 9. Germline CDR1 reads LGHDT; CDR2 reads YNNKEL (reference sequence). Noted time point: newly diagnosed GD, antithyroid drugs for less than 3 months. Extracted PBMC RNA gave rise to the TCR library. About this clonotype itself: Its antigen is unknown.

These data also formed part of another study, on T cells in Graves' hyperthyroidism and ophthalmopathy. That source notes: In the first-round RT-PCR of the TCR CDR3, the HTBI primer set was used.

This TCR derives from a woman between 40 and 65 years old with Graves disease. The material sequenced was peripheral blood mononuclear cells (PBMCs), taken at new diagnosis, from a patient treated with antithyroid drugs. V is TRBV3-1 and J is TRBJ1-1, with 8 bases lining up with TRBD1. The CDR3: CARITGGELNTEAFF. The CDR3 coding sequence is TGTGCCAGAATAACAGGGGGGGAATTGAACACTGAAGCTTTCTTT.